Listed below are T cell receptor beta chains from one sample, sequenced in a study of beta chain features in type 1 diabetes. Method: immunoSEQ multiplex PCR; TCRdb's copy keeps in-frame clones and lacks some. The sample shows roughly 230,000 clones, over 8.5% of them seen only once. The sample consisted of naive CD4+ T cells from blood. Every receptor here comes from a woman aged 18-30 years in good health. Each CDR3 is given with its conserved first and last residue. The D gene is left open where the match is weak. Some rows have no size entry. The others give once, few or many, or a class for an expanded clone.

NA,few,TRBJ2-1,TRBV7-9,TGTGCCAGCAGCCAGACTCGGGGTTCCGAGCAGTTCTTC,CASSQTRGSEQFF
TRBD1,NA,TRBJ1-5,TRBV18,TGTGCCAGCTCACCTGGGACAGGACGGGATCAGCCCCAGCATTTT,CASSPGTGRDQPQHF
TRBD1,NA,TRBJ1-1,TRBV7-2,TGTGCCAGCCGACGACAGGGTAACACTGAAGCTTTCTTT,CASRRQGNTEAFF
NA,NA,TRBJ2-5,TRBV11-2,TGTGCCAGCAGCTTGGACTGGGAAGAGACCCAGTACTTC,CASSLDWEETQYF
NA,NA,TRBJ1-4,TRBV6-5,TGTGCCAGCAGTCTACAGGGAGAAAAACTGTTTTTT,CASSLQGEKLFF
TRBD2,few,TRBJ2-7,TRBV18,TGTGCCAGCTCACCACCCCGGCTAGCGGGGGGCTCCTACGAGCAGTACTTC,CASSPPRLAGGSYEQYF
NA,NA,TRBJ2-5,TRBV5-1,TGCGCCAGCAGCTTGGAAGCAGGGGAGACCCAGTACTTC,CASSLEAGETQYF
TRBD2,few,TRBJ2-3,TRBV30,TGTGCCTGGACAGCGGGGGGGCGCACAGATACGCAGTATTTT,CAWTAGGRTDTQYF
NA,NA,TRBJ2-2,TRBV5-8,TGTGCCAGCAGCTTAGGTGCGATGGGGCTTTCCACCGGGGAGCTGTTTTTT,CASSLGAMGLSTGELFF
TRBD2,NA,TRBJ2-1,TRBV30,TGTGCCTGGAGTGGCCCCCGGCTAGCGGGGGGGCTGGGCAATGAGCAGTTCTTC,CAWSGPRLAGGLGNEQFF
NA,many,TRBJ1-3,TRBV30,TGTGCCTGGAGTGTCAGCTCTGGAAACACCATATATTTT,CAWSVSSGNTIYF
NA,few,TRBJ1-3,TRBV29-1,TGCAGCGCCGGGTCGGGAAGCTCTGGAAACACCATATATTTT,CSAGSGSSGNTIYF
TRBD1,few,TRBJ2-7,TRBV5-6,TGTGCCAGCAGACCTGACAGGGGATCCTACGAGCAGTACTTC,CASRPDRGSYEQYF
TRBD2,few,TRBJ2-7,TRBV4-2,TGTGCCAGCAGCCAGAGGGGACTAGCAGGTTACGAGCAGTACTTC,CASSQRGLAGYEQYF
NA,few,TRBJ2-7,TRBV11-2,TGTGCCAGCAGCCCCGGGGGACAGCCCTACGAGCAGTACTTC,CASSPGGQPYEQYF